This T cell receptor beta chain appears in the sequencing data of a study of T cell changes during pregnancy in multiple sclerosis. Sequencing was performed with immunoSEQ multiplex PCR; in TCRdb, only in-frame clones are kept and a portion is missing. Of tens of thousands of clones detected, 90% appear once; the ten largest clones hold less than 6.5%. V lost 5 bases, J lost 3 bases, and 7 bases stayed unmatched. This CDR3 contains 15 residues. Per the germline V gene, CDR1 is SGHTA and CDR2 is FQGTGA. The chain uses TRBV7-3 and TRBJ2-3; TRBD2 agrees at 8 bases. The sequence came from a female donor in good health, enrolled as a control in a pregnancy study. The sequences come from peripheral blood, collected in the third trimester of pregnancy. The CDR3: CASSHPGGPTDTQYF. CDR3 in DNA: TGTGCCAGCAGCCACCCGGGGGGGCCGACAGATACGCAGTATTTT.